The rows below give T cell receptor beta chains drawn from one sample of a study of blood T cell repertoires in COVID-19. This table comes from immunoSEQ multiplex PCR, and its TCRdb copy is limited to in-frame clones, with some not included. The sample lists about 210,000 clones, about 88% occurring once. Sequenced: peripheral blood. These receptors came from a woman in her thirties or forties with acute or convalescent COVID-19. Each CDR3 is given with its conserved first and last residue. The D gene is left open where the match is weak. Where a row states a size, it is once, few, many or the class of an expanded clone; other rows omit it.

abundance | d_gene | j_gene | v_gene | CDR3nt | CDR3aa
NA | TRBD2 | TRBJ2-5 | TRBV11-2 | TGTGCCAGCAGCAGTCCGGGGAGGGAGCAAGAGACCCAGTACTTC | CASSSPGREQETQYF
NA | TRBD1 | TRBJ1-5 | TRBV11-2 | TGTGCCAGCAGCTCCGGACAGGGGGATAGCAATCAGCCCCAGCATTTT | CASSSGQGDSNQPQHF
NA | TRBD1 | TRBJ1-1 | TRBV5-1 | TGCGCCAGCAGCTTAGGACAGGGGGGGACTGAAGCTTTCTTT | CASSLGQGGTEAFF
NA | NA | TRBJ2-5 | TRBV10-2 | TGCGCCAGCAGACGGACAGTCCCAGGAGAGACCCAGTACTTC | CASRRTVPGETQYF
NA | TRBD1 | TRBJ1-5 | TRBV9 | TGTGCCAGCAGCCCAACTGGACAGGGGAATCAGCCCCAGCATTTT | CASSPTGQGNQPQHF
once | NA | TRBJ1-2 | TRBV2 | TGTGCCTCCCCGGGGGACTATGGCTACACCTTC | CASPGDYGYTF
NA | TRBD1 | TRBJ1-1 | TRBV19 | TGTGCCAGTAGTAAATACAGGGGGAAGAACACTGAAGCTTTCTTT | CASSKYRGKNTEAFF
NA | TRBD1 | TRBJ1-2 | TRBV5-6 | TGTGCCAGCAGCTCGCAGACAGGGGTTCTCTATGGCTACACCTTC | CASSSQTGVLYGYTF
NA | NA | TRBJ1-3 | TRBV7-3 | TGTGCCAGCAGCTTAACCGGGGACTCTGGAAACACCATATATTTT | CASSLTGDSGNTIYF
NA | NA | TRBJ2-3 | TRBV19 | TGTGCCAGTATGGCCCCGGACGAGCTAGATCAGGGTACGCAGTATTTT | CASMAPDELDQGTQYF
NA | TRBD1 | TRBJ2-3 | TRBV2 | TGTGCCAGCAAGACGGGAATGGGACAGGGCACAGATACGCAGTATTTT | CASKTGMGQGTDTQYF
NA | TRBD2 | TRBJ2-3 | TRBV9 | TGTGCCAGCAGCCCCGGGACTAGCGGGGCGACAGATACGCAGTATTTT | CASSPGTSGATDTQYF
NA | NA | TRBJ2-1 | TRBV7-3 | TGTGCCAGCAGCTTGCGCGGGGTTGGGGATGAGCAGTTCTTC | CASSLRGVGDEQFF
NA | TRBD1 | TRBJ2-5 | TRBV7-2 | TGTGCCAGCAGCTTAAGGGTAGGACAGGGCCAAGAGACCCAGTACTTC | CASSLRVGQGQETQYF
NA | NA | TRBJ1-2 | TRBV5-5 | TGTGCCAGCAGCTTGGATAGGAGTGGCTACACCTTC | CASSLDRSGYTF
NA | TRBD1 | TRBJ1-2 | TRBV2 | TGTGCCAGCAGCCCCCGACAGGGGCTCTATGGCTACACCTTC | CASSPRQGLYGYTF
NA | TRBD2 | TRBJ2-3 | TRBV5-1 | TGCGCCAGCAGCTTGAGAGCGGGGGGCTGGGATACGCAGTATTTT | CASSLRAGGWDTQYF
NA | NA | TRBJ1-1 | TRBV5-1 | TGCGCCAGCAGCTTAACGACAGTCTTGAACACTGAAGCTTTCTTT | CASSLTTVLNTEAFF
NA | NA | TRBJ2-6 | TRBV2 | TGTGCCTACAGGAGCTCTGGGGCCAACGTCCTGACTTTC | CAYRSSGANVLTF
NA | NA | TRBJ2-3 | TRBV24-1 | TGTGCCACCAGTGATTTGCCTCGGCGGGGCGAAACAGATACGCAGTATTTT | CATSDLPRRGETDTQYF
once | NA | TRBJ1-3 | TRBV19 | TGTGCCAGTAGCCCGACTACAGGGACTGGAAACACCATATATTTT | CASSPTTGTGNTIYF
NA | TRBD1 | TRBJ1-2 | TRBV12-5 | TGTGCTAGTGCCCTGGGCGAGACAGGGAACTATGGCTACACCTTC | CASALGETGNYGYTF
NA | NA | TRBJ1-4 | TRBV6-6 | TGTGCCAGCAGACCCAACCGGAGCACTAATGAAAAACTGTTTTTT | CASRPNRSTNEKLFF
NA | NA | TRBJ1-5 | TRBV19 | TGTGCCAGTAGTACCCCACCGGGGAGAGGTAGCAATCAGCCCCAGCATTTT | CASSTPPGRGSNQPQHF
NA | TRBD1 | TRBJ1-1 | TRBV5-6 | TGTGCCAGCAGGCCGGGGACAGGGGGTTCCTTATACACTGAAGCTTTCTTT | CASRPGTGGSLYTEAFF
NA | TRBD1 | TRBJ1-5 | TRBV18 | TGTGCCAGCTCACCAGGACCGGGACAGGGAGGCAATCAGCCCCAGCATTTT | CASSPGPGQGGNQPQHF
once | NA | TRBJ1-1 | TRBV5-1 | TGCGCCAGCAGCTTGGTAGTAGCGGCCACTGAAGCTTTCTTT | CASSLVVAATEAFF
NA | NA | TRBJ1-2 | TRBV11-2 | TGTGCCAGCAGCTTAGAGAGTAACTATGGCTACACCTTC | CASSLESNYGYTF
NA | NA | TRBJ1-1 | TRBV27 | TGTGCCAGCAGTTTAGGGTCAGGGTGGGGGGACACTGAAGCTTTCTTT | CASSLGSGWGDTEAFF
NA | TRBD1 | TRBJ2-2 | TRBV6-5 | TGTGCCAGCAGACCCGACAGGGCGGCCGGGGAGCTGTTTTTT | CASRPDRAAGELFF
NA | TRBD1 | TRBJ1-6 | TRBV30 | TGTGCCTGGAGTACGGCTAGGACAGGGGTATTTGGTAATTCACCCCTCCACTTT | CAWSTARTGVFGNSPLHF
few | NA | TRBJ2-5 | TRBV3-1/TRBV3-2 | TGTGCCAGCAGCCAGTCCCCAGGGGCCTGGGGGACCCAGTACTTC | CASSQSPGAWGTQYF
once | TRBD1 | TRBJ1-2 | TRBV27 | TGTGCCAGCAGTGCCAAGACAGGGAGAGGCTACACCTTC | CASSAKTGRGYTF
NA | TRBD1 | TRBJ1-2 | TRBV27 | TGTGCCAGTACACAGGGGAGCGGCTATGGCTACACCTTC | CASTQGSGYGYTF
NA | TRBD2 | TRBJ2-2 | TRBV10-1 | TGCGCCAGCAGTGAGACTAGCGGGCCCACCGGGGAGCTGTTTTTT | CASSETSGPTGELFF
NA | TRBD2 | TRBJ2-3 | TRBV4-1 | TGCGCCAGCAGCCAAGATCGAAGACTAGCGGGGGAGGATACGCAGTATTTT | CASSQDRRLAGEDTQYF
NA | NA | TRBJ1-6 | TRBV27 | TGTGCCAGCAGGGGGGGTGTAAGTTCACCCCTCCACTTT | CASRGGVSSPLHF